A single sample gave rise to the 12 T cell receptor beta chains below, sequenced in a study of glioma-infiltrating T cells. TCR alpha and beta CDR3 regions were amplified from RNA using iRepertoire nested multiplex PCR. TCRdb reprocessed the multiplex PCR reads with MiXCR, giving one entry per CDR3 protein. The top ten clones hold about 16% of a sample with some 120,000 distinct CDR3 sequences, roughly 23% of them seen once. Sequenced input: glioma tissue, nonneoplastic brain tissue, or PBMCs (not recorded which). The receptors were sampled from a human donor with low-grade glioma or glioblastoma, undergoing nonglioma brain surgery, or in good health (not recorded which).

The chain links TRBV12-3 or TRBV12-4 to TRBJ1-5; possible D gene TRBD1, 5 bases. Trimming cost V 5 bases and J 5 bases, with 19 bases left between them. CDR3 length: 16 residues. In DNA, the CDR3 is TGTGCCAGCAGTAAAACAGGATCCGGCAATGATCAGCCCCAGCATTTT. Its translation is CASSKTGSGNDQPQHF.

This clonotype was detected ten times or more. The chain uses TRBV6-2 or TRBV6-3 and TRBJ1-1; a possible D gene is TRBD1 (5 bases). Deletions cut 7 bases from V and 0 bases from J, with 9 bases between. The germline CDR1 and CDR2 sequences are MNHEY and SVGEGT. The CDR3 is 13 amino acids. The CDR3 sequence: CASKKGMNTEAFF. CDR3 nucleotides: TGTGCCAGCAAAAAGGGGATGAACACTGAAGCTTTCTTT.

The chain uses TRBV4-1 and TRBJ2-7, with a possible D match to TRBD1 (6 bases). The CDR3 is made up of 14 amino acids. CDR1 is MGHRA, CDR2 YSYEKL, per germline. Trimming cost V 4 bases and J 3 bases, with 13 bases left between them. This CDR3 reads CASSRTNRDYEQYF. Written as DNA, the CDR3 is TGCGCCAGCAGCCGCACCAACAGGGACTACGAGCAGTACTTC.

Comment on this clonotype: Just one base apart from a much larger clone, this may be a read error. V is TRBV7-2 and J is TRBJ2-7; D not resolved. V was clipped by 7 bases and J by 2 bases, with 12 bases between them. From germline, CDR1 is SGHTA and CDR2 FQGNSA. CDR3 length: 13 amino acids. The CDR3 nucleotides are TGTGCCAGCATCCCTCACCCCGCCTACGAGCAGTACTTC. This sequence encodes CASIPHPAYEQYF. The variable domain in full, with the rest retrieved from reference TRBV7-2 and TRBJ2-7, is GAGVSQSPSNKVTEKGKDVELRCDPISGHTALYWYRQSLGQGLEFLIYFQGNSAPDKSGLPSDRFSAERTGGSVSTLTIQRTQQEDSAVYLCASIPHPAYEQYFGPGTRLTVT.

Ten or more counts support this clonotype. The rearrangement joins TRBV7-9 to TRBJ1-1, with 11 bases that match TRBD1. V lost 1 base to trimming and J lost 5 bases; unmatched junction nucleotides: 3. The CDR3 has 15 residues. CDR1 and CDR2 (germline): SEHNR, FQNEAQ (reference sequence). The CDR3 loop reads CASSLGTGGATEAFF. The CDR3 DNA is TGTGCCAGCAGCTTAGGGACAGGGGGCGCGACTGAAGCTTTCTTT.

This clonotype was counted at least ten times. The CDR3, as DNA: TGTGCCAGCAGTTACTCGGCAGGCCCGGCTAGGCAGTTCTTC. Its translation is CASSYSAGPARQFF. This sequence joins TRBV6-2 or TRBV6-3 and TRBJ2-1; D gene unclear. The CDR3 is made up of 14 amino acids. The germline V gene has CDR1 MNHEY and CDR2 SVGEGT. Deletions cut 0 bases from V and 12 bases from J, with 15 bases between.

The chain carries TRBV27 and TRBJ2-1, with TRBD2 matching over 7 bases. J was trimmed by 8 bases and V by 6 bases; bases with no gene match: 10. Germline V lookup: CDR1 MNHEY, CDR2 SMNVEV (reference sequence). CDR3 size: 14 residues. The chain's CDR3 is CASRRAGPSHEQFF. The DNA for the CDR3 is TGTGCCAGCAGGAGAGCGGGGCCTTCCCATGAGCAGTTCTTC.

There are many counts of this clonotype. This chain uses TRBV7-2 with TRBJ1-5; TRBD1 might be the D (5 bases). Per germline, CDR1 SGHTA and CDR2 FQGNSA. The ends were cut back, 5 bases at V and 3 bases at J, with 11 bases in the middle. This CDR3 is built from 14 residues. The CDR3 here is CASSPGLNNQPQHF. In DNA form, the CDR3 reads TGTGCCAGCAGCCCGGGACTGAACAATCAGCCCCAGCATTTT.

Points on this clonotype: The junction shows a germline mismatch at one end, possibly a read error. This chain joins TRBV2 and TRBJ1-1, with 10 bases identical to TRBD1. Germline V gene lookup returns CDR1 SNHLY and CDR2 FYNNEI. The CDR3 totals 16 residues. The CDR3 here is CASRRLGQGMNTEAFF. CDR3 DNA sequence: TGTGCTAGCAGGAGGTTGGGACAGGGGATGAACACTGAAGCTTTCTTT.

This clonotype has ten or more counts. The gene calls are TRBV27 and TRBJ2-7; 10 nucleotides align to TRBD2. CDR1 and CDR2 from the germline V gene are MNHEY and SMNVEV (reference sequence). The ends lost 4 bases at V and 0 bases at J; junction bases unmatched: 0. The CDR3 runs 14 residues. CDR3 DNA sequence: TGTGCCAGCAGTTCTAGCGGGAGCTCCTACGAGCAGTACTTC. Translation gives CASSSSGSSYEQYF.

Details on this clonotype: A single base separates this from a much larger clone, so it may be a read error. This chain uses TRBV2 with TRBJ2-5, with 9 nucleotides matching TRBD1. The CDR3 has 14 residues. Germline CDR1 reads SNHLY; CDR2 reads FYNNEI. CDR3 DNA: TGTGCCAGCAGTCAACAGGGGGCGCGGGAGACCAAGTACTTC. The encoded protein is CASSQQGARETKYF.

This clonotype occurred many times. This chain joins TRBV3-1 and TRBJ2-1; perhaps TRBD1 as D (6 bases). The germline V gene encodes CDR1 LGHDT and CDR2 YNNKEL (reference sequence). Trimming pared 3 bases from V and 2 bases from J, leaving 11 bases between. The CDR3 has 15 amino acids. CDR3 nucleotide sequence: TGTGCCAGCAGCCAGGGGGCAGGGCCCTACAATGAGCAGTTCTTC. Protein product: CASSQGAGPYNEQFF.